One sample yielded the 14 T cell receptor beta chains listed below, sequenced in a study of vaccination effects on CD4 cells after COVID-19. These TCRs are of unknown antigen specificity. Clones were sequenced by immunoSEQ multiplex PCR, and TCRdb holds only the in-frame ones, with some missing. The sample has 70,000 to 95,000 clones, 74% seen once. With the ViraFEST assay, the study expanded antigen-specific CD4+ T cells using viral peptide pools, then sequenced them. Once cultured for approximately ten days, the cells underwent separation to obtain CD4+ T cells. The starting material was CD4+ T cells from PBMCs cultured with HCoV-229E spike peptides, obtained before COVID-19 vaccination. Every receptor here comes from a human donor who received a COVID-19 vaccine.

The chain joins TRBV9 to TRBJ1-1, with D perhaps TRBD1 (5 bases). Trimming left V 0 bases short and J 4 bases short, with 13 bases between. The CDR3 has 15 residues. Germline V gives CDR1 SGDLS, CDR2 YYNGEE. The CDR3 sequence is CASSVVSGTGTEAFF. DNA of the CDR3: TGTGCCAGCAGCGTAGTTTCCGGGACGGGCACTGAAGCTTTCTTT. The complete variable domain, with remaining parts taken from reference TRBV9 and TRBJ1-1, reads DSGVTQTPKHLITATGQRVTLRCSPRSGDLSVYWYQQSLDQGLQFLIQYYNGEERAKGNILERFSAQQFPDLHSELNLSSLELGDSALYFCASSVVSGTGTEAFFGQGTRLTVV.

This rearrangement joins TRBV5-6 to TRBJ2-3; D might be TRBD1 (5 bases). The CDR3 loop spans 14 amino acids. Germline-derived CDR1 and CDR2 are SGHDT and YYEEEE. Trimming cost V 0 bases and J 3 bases, with 8 bases left between them. DNA for the CDR3: TGTGCCAGCAGCTTGGAGCAGGGAACAGATACGCAGTATTTT. Its translation: CASSLEQGTDTQYF. The complete variable domain, with remaining parts taken from reference TRBV5-6 and TRBJ2-3, reads DAGVTQSPTHLIKTRGQQVTLRCSPKSGHDTVSWYQQALGQGPQFIFQYYEEEERQRGNFPDRFSGHQFPNYSSELNVNALLLGDSALYLCASSLEQGTDTQYFGPGTRLTVL.

V and J are TRBV24-1 and TRBJ2-3; tentatively, D is TRBD1 (6 bases). Germline CDR1 is KGHDR and CDR2 is SFDVKD. The CDR3 totals 16 residues. V lost 1 base to trimming and J lost 5 bases, with 15 bases between them. The CDR3 DNA reads TGTGCCACCAGTGATTTTGGGCTGAAGGGGGAAGATACGCAGTATTTT. This codes for CATSDFGLKGEDTQYF.

This chain uses TRBV12-5 with TRBJ2-1; 8 bases map to TRBD1. J gave up 6 bases and V 5 bases, and 12 bases lay outside the gene matches. The CDR3 loop spans 16 amino acids. The germline V gene has CDR1 LGHNT and CDR2 FRNRAP. The CDR3 coding sequence is TGTGCTAGTGGTGGGGGCGCAGGGGGCTTGGGCAATGAGCAGTTCTTC. It yields the protein CASGGGAGGLGNEQFF.

The rearrangement uses TRBV30 and TRBJ1-5; a weak D match, TRBD1 (5 bases). The V gene lost 0 bases and the J gene lost 3 bases, with 9 bases spanning the gap. The CDR3 runs to 14 residues. Germline values: CDR1 GTSNPN, CDR2 SVGIG (reference sequence). DNA for the CDR3: TGTGCCTGGAGTGTCCGGGGGAACAATCAGCCCCAGCATTTT. Translated: CAWSVRGNNQPQHF.

The table lists this clone with a count of one. The J gene is TRBJ1-2, the V gene TRBV7-9, with D unclear. Germline CDR1 is SEHNR and CDR2 is FQNEAQ (reference sequence). Trimming cost V 3 bases and J 5 bases, with 7 bases left between them. The CDR3 runs 12 residues. CDR3 bases: TGTGCCAGCAGCTTGTTGGTGTATGGCTACACCTTC. Protein product: CASSLLVYGYTF. Variable domain in full (rest from reference TRBV7-9 and TRBJ1-2): DTGVSQNPRHKITKRGQNVTFRCDPISEHNRLYWYRQTLGQGPEFLTYFQNEAQLEKSRLLSDRFSAERPKGSFSTLEIQRTEQGDSAMYLCASSLLVYGYTFGSGTRLTVV.

The rearrangement links TRBV3-1 (or the pseudogene TRBV3-2) to TRBJ2-3, with 8 bases matching TRBD2. Per germline, CDR1 LGHDT and CDR2 YNNKEL (reference sequence). Trimming cost V 1 base and J 2 bases; bases outside gene matches: 8. The length of the CDR3 is 17 residues. For the CDR3, the DNA is TGTGCCAGCAGCCAAGTGGGTCGGGGGGGCCACACAGATACGCAGTATTTT. It specifies CASSQVGRGGHTDTQYF.

The chain is built from TRBV27 and TRBJ2-1, with unresolved D. V was shortened by 6 bases and J by 8 bases, with 8 bases between the two germline ends. The CDR3 length is 11 residues. In germline, CDR1 is MNHEY, CDR2 SMNVEV (reference sequence). CDR3 sequence: CASRRRDEQFF. DNA for the CDR3: TGTGCCAGCAGACGTAGGGATGAGCAGTTCTTC.

The CDR3 reads CASSLVQGAPTF. CDR3 coding DNA: TGTGCCAGCAGCTTGGTTCAGGGGGCCCCCACCTTC. The chain has TRBV5-8 and TRBJ1-2, with 8 bases identical to TRBD1. Trimming removed 0 bases from V and 13 bases from J; junction bases left unmatched: 5. Germline loops: CDR1 SGHTS, CDR2 YDEGEE. The CDR3 runs to 12 residues.

This chain joins TRBV24-1 and TRBJ1-5; the D is unclear. There are 12 residues in the CDR3. Germline lookup yields CDR1 KGHDR and CDR2 SFDVKD. V was clipped by 4 bases and J by 6 bases, with 6 bases between them. The CDR3 is CATSEGTQPQHF. The CDR3 DNA follows: TGTGCCACCAGTGAGGGAACTCAGCCCCAGCATTTT.

In this sample, this clone turned up a few times. The V call is TRBV18, the J call TRBJ1-5, with 10 positions matching TRBD1. V was pared by 5 bases and J by 2 bases, with 3 bases of the junction left unmatched. The V gene's germline CDR1 is KGHSH and CDR2 LQKENI. The CDR3 sequence is 15 residues long. The CDR3 DNA sequence: TGTGCCAGCTCAGCCGGGACAGGGGGCAATCAGCCCCAGCATTTT. The encoded protein is CASSAGTGGNQPQHF.

This chain links TRBV2 with TRBJ2-5; 8 positions agree with TRBD2. The CDR3 runs to 14 residues. Trimming at V came to 5 bases and at J to 5 bases, leaving 7 bases not matched to a gene. Germline V gives CDR1 SNHLY, CDR2 FYNNEI. In nucleotides, the CDR3 is TGTGCCAGCAGTCGAAGACTAGCGACCGAGACCCAGTACTTC. It codes for CASSRRLATETQYF. Drawing the rest from reference TRBV2 and TRBJ2-5, the complete variable domain is EPEVTQTPSHQVTQMGQEVILRCVPISNHLYFYWYRQILGQKVEFLVSFYNNEISEKSEIFDDQFSVERPDGSNFTLKIRSTKLEDSAMYFCASSRRLATETQYFGPGTRLLVL.

This rearrangement joins TRBV12-5 to TRBJ1-5; 11 bases align to TRBD1. The CDR3 length is 17 residues. Germline V lookup: CDR1 LGHNT, CDR2 FRNRAP. V was pared by 0 bases and J by 6 bases, with 7 bases of the junction left unmatched. CDR3 sequence reads: CASGLVLGQGATQPQHF. The CDR3 DNA follows: TGTGCTAGTGGTTTGGTTCTTGGACAGGGGGCGACTCAGCCCCAGCATTTT.

The chain combines TRBV6-1 with TRBJ2-3; TRBD2 aligns across 10 bases. Germline trimming cut 1 base from V and 0 bases from J; bases unmatched to any gene: 7. Germline assignment: CDR1 MNHNS and CDR2 SASEGT. The CDR3 covers 18 residues. The CDR3 spells CASSEGPSSGGSTDTQYF. Written as DNA, the CDR3 is TGTGCCAGCAGTGAAGGTCCCTCTAGCGGGGGTAGCACAGATACGCAGTATTTT.